The rows below give T cell receptor beta chains drawn from one sample of a study of blood T cell repertoires in COVID-19. Produced via immunoSEQ multiplex PCR; TCRdb's table is partial and in-frame only. This table holds under 150,000 clones, more than 75% found once. Specimen: peripheral blood. The receptors here all came from a middle-aged woman with acute or convalescent COVID-19. Each CDR3 is given with its conserved first and last residue. Each record gives: V gene, J gene, clone size, D gene, CDR3 protein, CDR3 DNA. A D gene is named only where the DNA matches it firmly. Size is omitted from some rows. Given values are once, few, many or a class for expanded clones.

V gene: TRBV6-5; J gene: TRBJ2-3; clone size: -; D gene: -; CDR3 protein: CASAKDRPTDTQYF; CDR3 DNA: TGTGCCAGCGCGAAGGACAGACCCACAGATACGCAGTATTTT
V gene: TRBV3-1/TRBV3-2; J gene: TRBJ1-6; clone size: -; D gene: TRBD1; CDR3 protein: CASSRSTGLDSPLHF; CDR3 DNA: TGTGCCAGCAGCCGATCGACAGGGTTAGACTCACCCCTCCACTTT
V gene: TRBV5-1; J gene: TRBJ2-5; clone size: -; D gene: -; CDR3 protein: CASSLGGTNQETQYF; CDR3 DNA: TGCGCCAGCAGCTTGGGTGGGACAAACCAAGAGACCCAGTACTTC
V gene: TRBV5-1; J gene: TRBJ2-1; clone size: -; D gene: TRBD2; CDR3 protein: CASSPGLALYNEQFF; CDR3 DNA: TGCGCCAGCAGTCCGGGACTAGCGTTGTACAATGAGCAGTTCTTC
V gene: TRBV9; J gene: TRBJ2-7; clone size: -; D gene: TRBD2; CDR3 protein: CASSVVAAGGSEQYF; CDR3 DNA: TGTGCCAGCAGCGTAGTGGCGGCGGGAGGTTCCGAGCAGTACTTC
V gene: TRBV5-5; J gene: TRBJ2-5; clone size: -; D gene: TRBD1; CDR3 protein: CASEDRAEETQYF; CDR3 DNA: TGTGCCAGCGAGGACAGGGCGGAAGAGACCCAGTACTTC
V gene: TRBV5-8; J gene: TRBJ2-2; clone size: -; D gene: -; CDR3 protein: CASSVRGTGELFF; CDR3 DNA: TGTGCCAGCAGCGTTCGAGGCACCGGGGAGCTGTTTTTT
V gene: TRBV6-5; J gene: TRBJ2-2; clone size: few; D gene: -; CDR3 protein: CASSYSSSGELFF; CDR3 DNA: TGTGCCAGCAGTTACTCGAGTTCCGGGGAGCTGTTTTTT
V gene: TRBV28; J gene: TRBJ2-3; clone size: -; D gene: TRBD2; CDR3 protein: CASSLPPARREWGTDTQYF; CDR3 DNA: TGTGCCAGCAGTTTACCCCCCGCAAGGCGGGAGTGGGGCACAGATACGCAGTATTTT
V gene: TRBV6-5; J gene: TRBJ1-1; clone size: once; D gene: -; CDR3 protein: CASSYSGAEAFF; CDR3 DNA: TGTGCCAGCAGTTACTCGGGCGCTGAAGCTTTCTTT
V gene: TRBV19; J gene: TRBJ1-3; clone size: -; D gene: -; CDR3 protein: CASSMYGTGNTIYF; CDR3 DNA: TGTGCCAGTAGTATGTACGGGACTGGAAACACCATATATTTT
V gene: TRBV5-1; J gene: TRBJ2-1; clone size: -; D gene: TRBD2; CDR3 protein: CASGGGPGYNEQFF; CDR3 DNA: TGCGCCAGCGGGGGAGGGCCCGGGTACAATGAGCAGTTCTTC
V gene: TRBV10-3; J gene: TRBJ2-7; clone size: -; D gene: TRBD1; CDR3 protein: CAITEGQGWVYEQYF; CDR3 DNA: TGTGCCATCACCGAGGGACAGGGGTGGGTCTACGAGCAGTACTTC
V gene: TRBV2; J gene: TRBJ2-3; clone size: -; D gene: TRBD1; CDR3 protein: CASSELPGGRTDTQYF; CDR3 DNA: TGTGCCAGCAGTGAACTGCCAGGGGGCAGGACAGATACGCAGTATTTT
V gene: TRBV29-1; J gene: TRBJ2-3; clone size: -; D gene: -; CDR3 protein: CSVAGPNTDTQYF; CDR3 DNA: TGCAGCGTTGCAGGTCCTAACACAGATACGCAGTATTTT
V gene: TRBV7-3; J gene: TRBJ2-3; clone size: -; D gene: TRBD2; CDR3 protein: CASSLGTRLSTDTQYF; CDR3 DNA: TGTGCCAGCAGCTTAGGGACTAGACTTAGCACAGATACGCAGTATTTT
V gene: TRBV4-3; J gene: TRBJ2-4; clone size: -; D gene: -; CDR3 protein: CASSQDLPAAGDIQYF; CDR3 DNA: TGCGCCAGCAGCCAAGATCTCCCGGCAGCAGGCGACATTCAGTACTTC
V gene: TRBV27; J gene: TRBJ2-1; clone size: -; D gene: TRBD2; CDR3 protein: CASSPLAGVRHNEQFF; CDR3 DNA: TGTGCCAGCAGTCCCCTAGCGGGAGTAAGGCACAATGAGCAGTTCTTC
V gene: TRBV30; J gene: TRBJ2-5; clone size: -; D gene: TRBD1; CDR3 protein: CAWQTGGRETQYF; CDR3 DNA: TGTGCCTGGCAAACAGGGGGCAGGGAGACCCAGTACTTC
V gene: TRBV4-3; J gene: TRBJ2-5; clone size: -; D gene: TRBD1; CDR3 protein: CASSQEGVTGVETQYF; CDR3 DNA: TGCGCCAGCAGCCAAGAGGGGGTAACAGGGGTAGAGACCCAGTACTTC
V gene: TRBV3-1/TRBV3-2; J gene: TRBJ2-1; clone size: once; D gene: -; CDR3 protein: CASSPTRINEQFF; CDR3 DNA: TGTGCCAGCAGCCCCACTAGGATAAATGAGCAGTTCTTC
V gene: TRBV6-2/TRBV6-3; J gene: TRBJ2-1; clone size: -; D gene: -; CDR3 protein: CASSPGERYNEQFF; CDR3 DNA: TGTGCCAGCAGTCCCGGGGAGAGATACAATGAGCAGTTCTTC
V gene: TRBV7-9; J gene: TRBJ2-1; clone size: few; D gene: TRBD2; CDR3 protein: CASSLLAANNEQFF; CDR3 DNA: TGTGCCAGCAGCTTACTAGCGGCAAACAATGAGCAGTTCTTC
V gene: TRBV4-1; J gene: TRBJ2-7; clone size: -; D gene: -; CDR3 protein: CASSQEGSGYSYEQYF; CDR3 DNA: TGCGCCAGCAGCCAAGAAGGTAGCGGTTACTCCTACGAGCAGTACTTC
V gene: TRBV5-6; J gene: TRBJ1-5; clone size: -; D gene: -; CDR3 protein: CASSLVTVFSNQPQHF; CDR3 DNA: TGTGCCAGCAGCTTGGTGACAGTCTTTAGCAATCAGCCCCAGCATTTT
V gene: TRBV7-3; J gene: TRBJ2-7; clone size: -; D gene: -; CDR3 protein: CASSPEGGNGYEQYF; CDR3 DNA: TGTGCCAGCAGCCCCGAGGGGGGGAATGGGTACGAGCAGTACTTC
V gene: TRBV6-5; J gene: TRBJ1-5; clone size: -; D gene: TRBD1; CDR3 protein: CASSYRTGGTSQPQHF; CDR3 DNA: TGTGCCAGCAGTTATCGGACAGGGGGAACGAGTCAGCCCCAGCATTTT
V gene: TRBV6-2/TRBV6-3; J gene: TRBJ1-6; clone size: few; D gene: -; CDR3 protein: CASSPWTATKSSYNSPLHF; CDR3 DNA: TGTGCCAGCAGTCCCTGGACAGCAACGAAGAGCTCCTATAATTCACCCCTCCACTTT
V gene: TRBV7-9; J gene: TRBJ2-7; clone size: few; D gene: -; CDR3 protein: CASSPSLRGKGYEQYF; CDR3 DNA: TGTGCCAGCAGCCCCAGCCTGAGGGGGAAGGGCTACGAGCAGTACTTC
V gene: TRBV27; J gene: TRBJ2-7; clone size: -; D gene: -; CDR3 protein: CASSTFREYEQYF; CDR3 DNA: TGTGCCAGCAGTACATTCAGGGAATACGAGCAGTACTTC
V gene: TRBV28; J gene: TRBJ2-1; clone size: -; D gene: TRBD2; CDR3 protein: CASIASGAYNEQFF; CDR3 DNA: TGTGCCAGCATAGCTAGCGGGGCTTACAATGAGCAGTTCTTC
V gene: TRBV12-5; J gene: TRBJ1-2; clone size: -; D gene: -; CDR3 protein: CASGLHGQSSYGYTF; CDR3 DNA: TGTGCTAGTGGTCTCCATGGACAGTCCTCCTATGGCTACACCTTC
V gene: TRBV7-8; J gene: TRBJ2-7; clone size: -; D gene: -; CDR3 protein: CASSSRTETYYEQYF; CDR3 DNA: TGTGCCAGCAGCTCGAGGACAGAGACATATTACGAGCAGTACTTC
V gene: TRBV5-4; J gene: TRBJ2-7; clone size: -; D gene: TRBD2; CDR3 protein: CASSLGSGSFEQYF; CDR3 DNA: TGTGCCAGCAGCTTGGGTAGCGGGAGCTTCGAGCAGTACTTC
V gene: TRBV7-2; J gene: TRBJ2-7; clone size: -; D gene: TRBD1; CDR3 protein: CASSFTGGIYEQYF; CDR3 DNA: TGTGCCAGCAGCTTCACAGGGGGCATCTACGAGCAGTACTTC
V gene: TRBV24-1; J gene: TRBJ1-2; clone size: -; D gene: -; CDR3 protein: CATSERYGGGGYTF; CDR3 DNA: TGTGCCACCAGTGAGCGCTATGGCGGGGGTGGCTACACCTTC
V gene: TRBV6-6; J gene: TRBJ1-3; clone size: -; D gene: TRBD1; CDR3 protein: CASSLTGVGNTIYF; CDR3 DNA: TGTGCCAGCAGTCTTACAGGGGTTGGAAACACCATATATTTT
V gene: TRBV13; J gene: TRBJ1-2; clone size: few; D gene: TRBD1; CDR3 protein: CASSLAGGSYGYTF; CDR3 DNA: TGTGCCAGCAGCTTAGCAGGGGGCTCCTATGGCTACACCTTC
V gene: TRBV19; J gene: TRBJ1-5; clone size: -; D gene: TRBD1; CDR3 protein: CASSPRWTGERQPQHF; CDR3 DNA: TGTGCCAGTAGTCCCCGGTGGACAGGGGAACGTCAGCCCCAGCATTTT
V gene: TRBV6-4; J gene: TRBJ2-2; clone size: -; D gene: -; CDR3 protein: CASSAQVNTGELFF; CDR3 DNA: TGTGCCAGCAGCGCACAGGTGAACACCGGGGAGCTGTTTTTT
V gene: TRBV5-5; J gene: TRBJ2-7; clone size: -; D gene: -; CDR3 protein: CASSLVLFSYEQYF; CDR3 DNA: TGTGCCAGCAGCTTGGTACTTTTCTCCTACGAGCAGTACTTC
V gene: TRBV5-5; J gene: TRBJ1-2; clone size: -; D gene: TRBD1; CDR3 protein: CASSSRQGNYGYTF; CDR3 DNA: TGTGCCAGCAGCTCCAGACAGGGGAACTATGGCTACACCTTC
V gene: TRBV18; J gene: TRBJ2-3; clone size: -; D gene: -; CDR3 protein: CASSPQQIADTQYF; CDR3 DNA: TGTGCCAGCTCACCACAACAGATAGCAGATACGCAGTATTTT
V gene: TRBV30; J gene: TRBJ1-1; clone size: -; D gene: -; CDR3 protein: CALNPFEAAMNTEAFF; CDR3 DNA: TGTGCCTTGAACCCCTTTGAAGCAGCGATGAACACTGAAGCTTTCTTT
V gene: TRBV5-4; J gene: TRBJ1-4; clone size: -; D gene: TRBD1; CDR3 protein: CASSLAGGNNEKLFF; CDR3 DNA: TGTGCCAGCAGCTTGGCAGGGGGCAATAATGAAAAACTGTTTTTT
V gene: TRBV18; J gene: TRBJ2-1; clone size: -; D gene: -; CDR3 protein: CASSPPRTANNEQFF; CDR3 DNA: TGTGCCAGCTCACCACCGAGGACAGCTAACAATGAGCAGTTCTTC
V gene: TRBV25-1; J gene: TRBJ1-5; clone size: -; D gene: -; CDR3 protein: CASSPSAGMNQPQHF; CDR3 DNA: TGTGCCAGCAGTCCCTCGGCAGGGATGAACCAGCCCCAGCATTTT
V gene: TRBV5-4; J gene: TRBJ2-7; clone size: -; D gene: TRBD1; CDR3 protein: CASSLGGLQGSYEQYF; CDR3 DNA: TGTGCCAGCAGCTTAGGGGGCCTACAGGGCTCCTACGAGCAGTACTTC
V gene: TRBV4-3; J gene: TRBJ1-1; clone size: -; D gene: TRBD1; CDR3 protein: CASSQDNRGLVRGTEAFF; CDR3 DNA: TGCGCCAGCAGCCAAGATAACAGGGGACTGGTAAGAGGCACTGAAGCTTTCTTT